This TCR beta chain was retrieved from a study of T cell clonality in common variable immunodeficiency. Study-wide results and caveats: Shared TCRbeta clones were fewer between CVID subjects than controls.

TCRdb's copy holds only in-frame clones and misses some; the assay was immunoSEQ multiplex PCR. This sample shows 35,000 to 50,000 clones and no singletons; approximately 2.8% rests with the ten largest. This clone was found many times. Its antigen is currently unknown. The read is 3 residues too short to cover the CDR3 end, so that end is filled in from the germline J gene. The CDR3 loop spans 14 amino acids. CDR1 is DFQATT, CDR2 SNEGSKA, per germline (reference sequence). Trimming removed 3 bases from V and 6 bases from J, with 16 bases in between. The sample comprised peripheral blood mononuclear cells. The sequence derives from a person aged 18 to 75 in good health. The rearrangement links TRBV20-1 to TRBJ2-3; D unresolved. CDR3 sequence: CSASLSGPVDTQYF. The CDR3 bases that were read are TGCAGTGCTAGTTTAAGTGGGCCGGTGGATACG.